These 17 T cell receptor beta chains came from one sample sequenced in a study of CD8 T cells in ankylosing spondylitis. TCRdb analysed the 5' RACE reads with MiXCR anew, one entry per CDR3 protein. The sample lists 25,000 to 30,000 distinct CDR3 sequences; 7.9% were seen once. Sequenced: blood. The source of these receptors is a male donor with ankylosing spondylitis or in good health (not recorded which).

The V call is TRBV20-1, the J call TRBJ1-4, with D possibly being TRBD1 (5 bases). CDR1 is DFQATT and CDR2 is SNEGSKA in the germline V gene (reference sequence). This CDR3 spans 15 amino acids. Trimming cost V 6 bases and J 0 bases, with 14 bases left between them. The CDR3 bases are TGCAGTGCAGCCCCGGGGGGGGCAACTAATGAAAAACTGTTTTTT. Translated, it gives CSAAPGGATNEKLFF.

This clonotype occurred many times. This chain joins TRBV15 and TRBJ2-6; D is ambiguous. This CDR3 contains 15 residues. Germline-derived CDR1 and CDR2 are LNHNV and YYDKDF (reference sequence). Deletions cut 1 base from V and 3 bases from J, with 7 bases between. In nucleotides, the CDR3 is TGTGCCACCAGCAGAGCTACTCGTGGGGCCAACGTCCTGACTTTC. Encoded protein: CATSRATRGANVLTF. The full variable domain, rest sourced from reference TRBV15 and TRBJ2-6, is DAMVIQNPRYQVTQFGKPVTLSCSQTLNHNVMYWYQQKSSQAPKLLFHYYDKDFNNEADTPDNFQSRRPNTSFCFLDIRSPGLGDTAMYLCATSRATRGANVLTFGAGSRLTVL.

This clonotype has ten or more counts. The chain has TRBV20-1 and TRBJ2-3; no firm D call. V gave up 5 bases and J gave up 4 bases, with 7 bases separating them. Per the germline V gene, CDR1 is DFQATT and CDR2 is SNEGSKA (reference sequence). This CDR3 has 11 amino acids. The CDR3, as DNA: TGCAGTGCTTTATGGTCAGATACGCAGTATTTT. Protein product: CSALWSDTQYF.

This clonotype was counted at least ten times. CDR3 nucleotides: TGTGCCAGCAGTAGGGGTTCCAAAAACATTCAGTACTTC. This sequence encodes CASSRGSKNIQYF. J is TRBJ2-4 and V is TRBV12-3 or TRBV12-4; TRBD1 might be the D (5 bases). This CDR3 region has 13 residues. V shed 5 bases and J shed 2 bases, with 7 bases lying between them.

This clonotype was counted many times. The CDR3 loop is CASSLASAGGYEQYF. CDR3 sequence (DNA): TGTGCCAGCAGCTTAGCGTCGGCGGGAGGGTACGAGCAGTACTTC. This chain joins TRBV7-2 and TRBJ2-7; TRBD2 agrees at 9 bases. This CDR3 comprises 15 residues. Per the germline V gene, CDR1 is SGHTA and CDR2 is FQGNSA. Trimming removed 0 bases from V and 4 bases from J; junction bases left unmatched: 4.

In regard to this clonotype: A single base separates this from a much larger clone, so it may be a read error. The chain joins TRBV28 to TRBJ2-6; the match to TRBD1 covers 10 bases. Germline lookup yields CDR1 MDHEN and CDR2 SYDVKM. There are 18 residues in the CDR3. The chain's CDR3 is CASSTPTGGRSGANVPTF. The CDR3 DNA sequence: TGTGCCAGCAGTACCCCGACAGGGGGCCGCTCTGGGGCCAACGTCCCGACTTTC.

The genes are TRBV20-1 and TRBJ2-7, with D possibly TRBD1 on 6 matching bases. Germline V gives CDR1 DFQATT, CDR2 SNEGSKA (reference sequence). This CDR3 has 15 residues. Trimming removed 3 bases from V and 0 bases from J, with 15 bases in between. CDR3 DNA: TGCAGTGCTAGGAATGGACAGCGCAACTCCTACGAGCAGTACGTC. It specifies CSARNGQRNSYEQYV.

The chain couples TRBV27 to TRBJ2-2; either TRBD1 or TRBD2 may supply D (6 bases each). Trimming pared 7 bases from V and 7 bases from J, leaving 10 bases between. The CDR3 length is 12 residues. Per germline, CDR1 MNHEY and CDR2 SMNVEV (reference sequence). DNA for the CDR3: TGTGCCAGCACGGGGGCCGACGGGGAGCTGTTTTTT. Encoded protein: CASTGADGELFF.

The V call is TRBV5-4, the J call TRBJ2-2; 10 nucleotides line up with TRBD1. Germline V CDR1 and CDR2: SGHNT, YYREEE (reference sequence). The CDR3 runs 16 residues. With 4 bases clipped from V and 4 bases from J, the junction kept 7 bases outside the gene matches. The CDR3 DNA sequence: TGTGCCAGCAGCCTACGACAGGGGGCGATCACCGGGGAGCTGTTTTTT. This sequence encodes CASSLRQGAITGELFF. Full variable domain (missing parts from reference TRBV5-4 and TRBJ2-2): ETGVTQSPTHLIKTRGQQVTLRCSSQSGHNTVSWYQQALGQGPQFIFQYYREEENGRGNFPPRFSGLQFPNYSSELNVNALELDDSALYLCASSLRQGAITGELFFGEGSRLTVL.

This clonotype came up a few times. The J gene is TRBJ1-1, the V gene TRBV7-2; 8 bases line up with TRBD1. Germline CDR1 and CDR2: SGHTA and FQGNSA. With V trimmed by 4 bases and J by 1 base, 5 bases remained unmatched. This CDR3 spans 15 amino acids. CDR3 nucleotides: TGTGCCAGCAGCTCACAGGGGGGTTGGAACACTGAAGCTTTCTTT. Its translation is CASSSQGGWNTEAFF.

This clonotype has ten or more counts. The rearrangement uses TRBV6-1 and TRBJ2-5; D not resolved. The CDR3 covers 12 residues. Germline V gene lookup returns CDR1 MNHNS and CDR2 SASEGT. The V end lost 5 bases, the J end lost 2 bases, and 6 bases lay between the germline ends. CDR3 amino acids: CASSRSQETQYF. CDR3 in DNA: TGTGCCAGCAGTCGATCTCAAGAGACCCAGTACTTC.

This clonotype was counted many times. This chain links TRBV27 with TRBJ2-2, with D possibly called TRBD1 or TRBD2 (6 bases each). The CDR3 totals 15 residues. Germline V gene sequence: CDR1 MNHEY, CDR2 SMNVEV (reference sequence). V was pared by 4 bases and J by 4 bases, with 13 bases between. CDR3 nucleotide sequence: TGTGCCAGCAGTTCGGGGGCGGTGAGCACCGGGGAGCTGTTTTTT. The encoded protein is CASSSGAVSTGELFF.

This clonotype has more than one count but fewer than ten. The chain uses TRBV11-1 and TRBJ2-1, with 7 bases fitting TRBD1. The germline gives CDR1 SGHAT, CDR2 FQDESV (reference sequence). V lost 6 bases to trimming and J lost 9 bases; unmatched junction nucleotides: 5. This CDR3 region has 12 residues. CDR3 nucleotide sequence: TGTGCCAGCAGGCTTCCAGGGGGTGAGCAGTTCTTC. Translation: CASRLPGGEQFF. Combining the CDR3 with reference TRBV11-1 and TRBJ2-1 gives the whole variable domain EAEVAQSPRYKITEKSQAVAFWCDPISGHATLYWYRQILGQGPELLVQFQDESVVDDSQLPKDRFSAERLKGVDSTLKIQPAELGDSAMYLCASRLPGGEQFFGPGTRLTVL.

In this sample, this clonotype turned up many times. V and J are TRBV5-1 and TRBJ2-7, with a possible D match to TRBD2 (5 bases). Germline V CDR1 and CDR2: SGHRS, YFSETQ. V shed 4 bases and J shed 3 bases, with 14 bases lying between them. The CDR3 consists of 14 residues. CDR3 protein: CASSISGVNYEQYF. For the CDR3, the DNA is TGCGCCAGCAGCATAAGCGGCGTTAACTACGAGCAGTACTTC.

This clonotype occurred a few times. This chain connects TRBV7-9 to TRBJ2-1; D ambiguous. V dropped 3 bases and J dropped 0 bases, with 6 bases sitting between them. Looked up from germline, CDR1 is SEHNR and CDR2 is FQNEAQ (reference sequence). CDR3 size: 14 residues. The CDR3: CASSFGSSYNEQFF. The CDR3 DNA sequence: TGTGCCAGCAGCTTTGGCTCCTCCTACAATGAGCAGTTCTTC.

The rearrangement uses TRBV19 and TRBJ2-2; D possibly corresponds to TRBD2 (5 bases). Per the germline V gene, CDR1 is LNHDA and CDR2 is SQIVND (reference sequence). The CDR3 runs to 12 residues. V lost 7 bases to trimming and J lost 4 bases, with 7 bases between them. CDR3 bases: TGTGCCAGTATGGGGAGCACCGGGGAGCTGTTTTTT. Amino acids: CASMGSTGELFF.

This clonotype was observed many times. The J gene is TRBJ2-3, the V gene TRBV20-1; TRBD2 aligns across 8 bases. Germline CDR1 and CDR2: DFQATT and SNEGSKA (reference sequence). The CDR3 is made up of 15 amino acids. The trim removed 6 bases at V and 0 bases at J, leaving 8 bases unmatched. CDR3 amino acids: CSAGAGGFSTDTQYF. Written as DNA, the CDR3 is TGCAGTGCCGGGGCGGGGGGATTCAGCACAGATACGCAGTATTTT.